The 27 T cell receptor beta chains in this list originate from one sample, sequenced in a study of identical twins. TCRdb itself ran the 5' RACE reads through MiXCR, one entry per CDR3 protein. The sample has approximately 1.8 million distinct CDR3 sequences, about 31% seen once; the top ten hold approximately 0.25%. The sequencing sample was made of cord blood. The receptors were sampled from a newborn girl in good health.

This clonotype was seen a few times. The CDR3 coding sequence is TGTGCCAGCACCGCATTTGGGGAGGGCGAGACCCAGTACTTC. As protein: CASTAFGEGETQYF. The rearrangement uses TRBV28 and TRBJ2-5; 7 bases are a match to TRBD2. The ends lost 7 bases at V and 5 bases at J; junction bases unmatched: 10. CDR3 length: 14 amino acids. Germline CDR1 and CDR2: MDHEN and SYDVKM.

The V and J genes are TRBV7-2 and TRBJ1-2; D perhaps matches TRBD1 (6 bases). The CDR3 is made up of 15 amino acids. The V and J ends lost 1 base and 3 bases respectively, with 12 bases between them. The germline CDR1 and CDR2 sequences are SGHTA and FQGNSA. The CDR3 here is CASSLVRGAYYGYTF. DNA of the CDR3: TGTGCCAGCAGCTTAGTTAGGGGGGCCTACTATGGCTACACCTTC.

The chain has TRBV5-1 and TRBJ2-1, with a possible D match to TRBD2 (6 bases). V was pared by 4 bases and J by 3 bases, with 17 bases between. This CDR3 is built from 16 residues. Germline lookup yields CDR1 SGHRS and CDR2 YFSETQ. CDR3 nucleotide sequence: TGCGCCAGCAGCGCCCAGACCGGGACTGGCTACAATGAGCAGTTCTTC. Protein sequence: CASSAQTGTGYNEQFF. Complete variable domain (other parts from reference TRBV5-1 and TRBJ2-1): KAGVTQTPRYLIKTRGQQVTLSCSPISGHRSVSWYQQTPGQGLQFLFEYFSETQRNKGNFPGRFSGRQFSNSRSEMNVSTLELGDSALYLCASSAQTGTGYNEQFFGPGTRLTVL.

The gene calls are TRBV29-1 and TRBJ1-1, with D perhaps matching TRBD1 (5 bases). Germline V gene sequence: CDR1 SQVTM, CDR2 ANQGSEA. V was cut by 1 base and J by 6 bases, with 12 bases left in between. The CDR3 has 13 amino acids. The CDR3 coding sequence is TGCAGCGTTGAAGGGGCCAGGGCGGCTGAAGCTTTCTTT. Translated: CSVEGARAAEAFF.

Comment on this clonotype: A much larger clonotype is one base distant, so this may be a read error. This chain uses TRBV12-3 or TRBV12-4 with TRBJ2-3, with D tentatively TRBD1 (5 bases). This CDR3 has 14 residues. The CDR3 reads CASRRSLGADTEYF. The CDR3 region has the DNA TGTGCCAGCAGAAGGTCCCTAGGGGCAGATACGGAGTATTTT.

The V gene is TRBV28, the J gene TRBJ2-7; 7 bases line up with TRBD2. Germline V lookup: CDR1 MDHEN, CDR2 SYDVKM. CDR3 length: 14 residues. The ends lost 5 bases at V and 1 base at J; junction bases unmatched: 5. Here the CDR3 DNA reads TGTGCCAGCAGTACTAGCGACGGGTCCTACGAGCAGTACTTC. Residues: CASSTSDGSYEQYF.

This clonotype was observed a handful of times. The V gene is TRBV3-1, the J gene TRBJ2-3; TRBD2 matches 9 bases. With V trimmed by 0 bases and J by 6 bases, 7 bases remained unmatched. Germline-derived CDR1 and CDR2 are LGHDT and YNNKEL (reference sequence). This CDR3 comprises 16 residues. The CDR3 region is CASSQDPSGAPDTQYF. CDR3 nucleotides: TGTGCCAGCAGCCAAGATCCTAGCGGGGCGCCGGATACGCAGTATTTT.

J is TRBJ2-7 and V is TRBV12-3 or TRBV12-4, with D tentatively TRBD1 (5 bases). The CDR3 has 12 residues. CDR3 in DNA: TGTGCGACTTGCAGTTTTCAGGGCGAGCAGTACTTC. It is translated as CATCSFQGEQYF.

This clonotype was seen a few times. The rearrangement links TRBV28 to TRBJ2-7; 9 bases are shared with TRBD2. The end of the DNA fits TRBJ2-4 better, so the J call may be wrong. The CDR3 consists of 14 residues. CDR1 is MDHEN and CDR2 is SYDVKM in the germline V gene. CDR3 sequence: CASRSTLAGDIQYF. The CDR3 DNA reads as TGTGCCAGCAGGAGTACCTTAGCGGGAGACATTCAGTACTTC.

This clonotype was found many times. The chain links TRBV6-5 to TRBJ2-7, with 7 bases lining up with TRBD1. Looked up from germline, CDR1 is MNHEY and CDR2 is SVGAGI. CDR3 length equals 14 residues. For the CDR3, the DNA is TGTGTAAGCAGTCGGACAGGCCTATCCTACGAGCAGTACTTC. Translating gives CVSSRTGLSYEQYF.

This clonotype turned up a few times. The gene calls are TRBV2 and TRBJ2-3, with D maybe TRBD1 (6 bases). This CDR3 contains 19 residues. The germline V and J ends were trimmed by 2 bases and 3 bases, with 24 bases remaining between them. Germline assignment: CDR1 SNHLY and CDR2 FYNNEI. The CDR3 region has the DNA TGTGCCAGCAGTGAAAAGAGGGGGTACGACCTGACTACAACAGATACGCAGTATTTT. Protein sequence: CASSEKRGYDLTTTDTQYF.

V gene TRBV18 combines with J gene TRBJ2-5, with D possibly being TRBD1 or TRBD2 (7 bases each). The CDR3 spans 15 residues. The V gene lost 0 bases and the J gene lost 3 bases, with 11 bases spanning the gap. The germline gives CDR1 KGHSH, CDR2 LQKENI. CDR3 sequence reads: CASSPPTGREETQYF. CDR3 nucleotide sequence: TGTGCCAGCTCACCACCGACAGGGAGGGAAGAGACCCAGTACTTC.

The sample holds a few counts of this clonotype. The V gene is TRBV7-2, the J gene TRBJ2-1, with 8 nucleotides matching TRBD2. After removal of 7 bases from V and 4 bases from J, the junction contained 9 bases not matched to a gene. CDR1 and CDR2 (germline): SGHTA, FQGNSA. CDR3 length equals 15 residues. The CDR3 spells CASTLAGTPYNEQFF. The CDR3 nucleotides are TGTGCCAGCACCCTAGCGGGTACCCCTTACAATGAGCAGTTCTTC.

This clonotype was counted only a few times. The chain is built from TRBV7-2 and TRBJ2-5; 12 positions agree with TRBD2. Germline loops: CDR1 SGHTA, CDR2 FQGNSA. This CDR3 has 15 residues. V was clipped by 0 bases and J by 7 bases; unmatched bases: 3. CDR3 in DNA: TGTGCCAGCAGCTTAGCTGAACTAGCGGGGGGGACCCAGTACTTC. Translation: CASSLAELAGGTQYF.

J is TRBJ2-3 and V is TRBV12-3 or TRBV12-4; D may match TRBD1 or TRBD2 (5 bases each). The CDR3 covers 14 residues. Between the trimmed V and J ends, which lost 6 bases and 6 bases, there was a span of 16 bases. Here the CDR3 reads CASRKRGQRDTQYF. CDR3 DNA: TGTGCCAGCAGAAAACGGGGCCAGAGGGATACGCAGTATTTT.

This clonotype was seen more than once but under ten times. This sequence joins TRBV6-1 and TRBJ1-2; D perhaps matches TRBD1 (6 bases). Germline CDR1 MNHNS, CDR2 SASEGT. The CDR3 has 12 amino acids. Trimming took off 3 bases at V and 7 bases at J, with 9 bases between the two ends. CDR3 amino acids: CASSDVQGGYTF. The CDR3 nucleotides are TGTGCCAGCAGTGATGTACAGGGTGGCTACACCTTC.

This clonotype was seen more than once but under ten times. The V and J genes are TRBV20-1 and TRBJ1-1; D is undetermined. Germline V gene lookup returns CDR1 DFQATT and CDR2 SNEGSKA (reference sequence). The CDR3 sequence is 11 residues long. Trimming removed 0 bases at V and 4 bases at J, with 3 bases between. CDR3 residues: CSARDSTEAFF. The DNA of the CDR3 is TGCAGTGCTAGAGACAGCACTGAAGCTTTCTTT.

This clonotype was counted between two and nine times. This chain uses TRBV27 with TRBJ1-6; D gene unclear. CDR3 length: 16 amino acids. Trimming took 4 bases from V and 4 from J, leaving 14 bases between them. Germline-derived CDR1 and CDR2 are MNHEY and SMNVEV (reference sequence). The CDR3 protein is CASSSPLQFYNSPLHF. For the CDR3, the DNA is TGTGCCAGCAGTTCTCCATTACAGTTTTATAATTCACCCCTCCACTTT.

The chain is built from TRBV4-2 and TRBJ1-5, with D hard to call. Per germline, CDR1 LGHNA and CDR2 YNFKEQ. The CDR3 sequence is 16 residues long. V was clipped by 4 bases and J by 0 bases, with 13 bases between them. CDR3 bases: TGTGCCAGCAGCCCCGCAGGCTCATATAGCAATCAGCCCCAGCATTTT. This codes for CASSPAGSYSNQPQHF.

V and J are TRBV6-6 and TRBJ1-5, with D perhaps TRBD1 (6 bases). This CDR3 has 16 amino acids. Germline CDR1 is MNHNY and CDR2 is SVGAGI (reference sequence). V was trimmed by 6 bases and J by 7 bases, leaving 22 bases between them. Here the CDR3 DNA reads TGTGCCAGCAGGCCTTTGGGCGAGGGGGTTGGCCAGCCCCAGCATTTT. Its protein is CASRPLGEGVGQPQHF.

CDR3 in amino acids: CAWKPPWGYTF. The CDR3 DNA reads as TGTGCCTGGAAGCCACCTTGGGGCTACACCTTC. The V call is TRBV30, the J call TRBJ1-2; D not resolved. The V and J ends lost 4 bases and 8 bases respectively, with 11 bases between them. The CDR3 is 11 residues long. Per the germline V gene, CDR1 is GTSNPN and CDR2 is SVGIG (reference sequence).

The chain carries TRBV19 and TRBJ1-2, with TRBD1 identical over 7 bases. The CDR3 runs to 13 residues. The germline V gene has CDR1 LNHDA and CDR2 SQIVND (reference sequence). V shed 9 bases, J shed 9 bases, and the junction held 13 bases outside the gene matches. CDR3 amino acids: CASTGAGSKSYTF. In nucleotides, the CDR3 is TGTGCCAGCACAGGGGCGGGCAGTAAGAGCTACACCTTC.

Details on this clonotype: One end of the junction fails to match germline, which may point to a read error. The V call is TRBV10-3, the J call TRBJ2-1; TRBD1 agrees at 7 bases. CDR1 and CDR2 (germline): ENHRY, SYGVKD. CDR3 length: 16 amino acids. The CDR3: CAISTPTGRSCNEQFF. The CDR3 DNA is TGTGCCATCAGTACCCCGACAGGGCGTTCCTGCAATGAGCAGTTCTTC.

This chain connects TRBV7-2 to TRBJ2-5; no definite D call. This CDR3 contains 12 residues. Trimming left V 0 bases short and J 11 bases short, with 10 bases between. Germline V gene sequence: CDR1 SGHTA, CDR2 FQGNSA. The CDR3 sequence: CASSLAPIKQYF. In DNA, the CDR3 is TGTGCCAGCAGCTTAGCCCCTATTAAGCAGTACTTC. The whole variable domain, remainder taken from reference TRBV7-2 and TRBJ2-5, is GAGVSQSPSNKVTEKGKDVELRCDPISGHTALYWYRQSLGQGLEFLIYFQGNSAPDKSGLPSDRFSAERTGGSVSTLTIQRTQQEDSAVYLCASSLAPIKQYFGPGTRLLVL.

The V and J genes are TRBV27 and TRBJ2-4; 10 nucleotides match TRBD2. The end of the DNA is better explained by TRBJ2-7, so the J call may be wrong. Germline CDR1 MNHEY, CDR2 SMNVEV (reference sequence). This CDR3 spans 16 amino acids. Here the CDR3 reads CASSLWASGSLYEQYF. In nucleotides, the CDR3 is TGTGCCAGCAGTTTATGGGCTAGCGGGAGTTTATACGAGCAGTACTTC.

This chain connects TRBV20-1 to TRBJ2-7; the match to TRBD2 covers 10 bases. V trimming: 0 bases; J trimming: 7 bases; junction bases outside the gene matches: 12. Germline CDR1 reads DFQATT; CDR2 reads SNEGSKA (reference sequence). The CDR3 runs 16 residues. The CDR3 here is CSAREGTSEFRGEQYF. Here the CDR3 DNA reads TGCAGTGCTAGAGAGGGGACTAGCGAGTTCCGGGGGGAGCAGTACTTC.

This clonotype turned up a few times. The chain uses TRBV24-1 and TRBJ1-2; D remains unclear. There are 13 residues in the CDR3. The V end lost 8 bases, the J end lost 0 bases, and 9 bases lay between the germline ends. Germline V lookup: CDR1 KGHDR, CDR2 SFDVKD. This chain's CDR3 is CATTGRANYGYTF. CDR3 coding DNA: TGTGCCACCACCGGGCGCGCTAACTATGGCTACACCTTC.